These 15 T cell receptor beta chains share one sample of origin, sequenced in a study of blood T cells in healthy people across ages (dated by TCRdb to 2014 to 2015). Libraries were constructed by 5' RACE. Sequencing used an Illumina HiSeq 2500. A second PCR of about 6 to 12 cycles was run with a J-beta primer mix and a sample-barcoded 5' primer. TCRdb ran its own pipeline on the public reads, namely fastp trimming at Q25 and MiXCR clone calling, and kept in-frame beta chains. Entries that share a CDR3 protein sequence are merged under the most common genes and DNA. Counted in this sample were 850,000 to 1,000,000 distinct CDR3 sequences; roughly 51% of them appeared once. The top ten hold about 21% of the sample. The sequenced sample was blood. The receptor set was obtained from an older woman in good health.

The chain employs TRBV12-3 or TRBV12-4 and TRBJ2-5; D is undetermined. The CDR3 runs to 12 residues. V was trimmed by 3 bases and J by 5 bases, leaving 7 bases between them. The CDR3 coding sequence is TGTGCCAGCAGTTTGATCCCGGAGACCCAGTACTTC. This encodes CASSLIPETQYF.

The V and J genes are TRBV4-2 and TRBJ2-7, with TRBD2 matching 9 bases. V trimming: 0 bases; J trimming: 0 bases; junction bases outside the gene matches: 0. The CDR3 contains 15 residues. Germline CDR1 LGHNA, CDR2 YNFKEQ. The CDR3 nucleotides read TGTGCCAGCAGCCAAGATAGCGGGAGCTCCTACGAGCAGTACTTC. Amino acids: CASSQDSGSSYEQYF.

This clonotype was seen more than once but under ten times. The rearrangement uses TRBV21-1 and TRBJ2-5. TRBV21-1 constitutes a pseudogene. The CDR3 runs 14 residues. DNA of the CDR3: TGTGCCAGCATCCAAAGTGGCATCCTAGAGACCCAGTACTTC. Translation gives CASIQSGILETQYF.

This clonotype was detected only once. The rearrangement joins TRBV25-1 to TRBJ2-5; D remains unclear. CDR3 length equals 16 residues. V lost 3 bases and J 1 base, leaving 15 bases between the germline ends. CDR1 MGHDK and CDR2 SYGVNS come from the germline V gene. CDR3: CASSDPLGTTQETQYF. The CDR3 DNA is TGTGCCAGCAGTGATCCCTTGGGCACAACCCAAGAGACCCAGTACTTC.

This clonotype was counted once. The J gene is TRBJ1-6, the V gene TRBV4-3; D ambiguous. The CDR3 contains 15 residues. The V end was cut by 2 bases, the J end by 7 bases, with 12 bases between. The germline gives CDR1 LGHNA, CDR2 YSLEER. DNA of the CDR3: TGCGCCAGCAGCCAAAACCGGGCCTCAAATTCACCCCTCCACTTT. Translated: CASSQNRASNSPLHF.

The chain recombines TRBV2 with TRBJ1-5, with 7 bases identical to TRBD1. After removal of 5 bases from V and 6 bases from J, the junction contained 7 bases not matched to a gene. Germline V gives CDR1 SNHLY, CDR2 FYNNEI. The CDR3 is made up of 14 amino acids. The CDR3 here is CASSLQGNSQPQHF. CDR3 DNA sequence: TGTGCCAGCAGTTTACAGGGGAATAGTCAGCCCCAGCATTTT.

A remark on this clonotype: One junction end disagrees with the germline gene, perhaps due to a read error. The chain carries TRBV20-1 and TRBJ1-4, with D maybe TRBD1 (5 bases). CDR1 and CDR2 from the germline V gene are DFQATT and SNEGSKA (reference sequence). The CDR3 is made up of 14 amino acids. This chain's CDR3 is CSASGGEVGEKPFF. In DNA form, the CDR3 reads TGCAGTGCTAGCGGTGGGGAGGTAGGGGAAAAACCGTTTTTT.

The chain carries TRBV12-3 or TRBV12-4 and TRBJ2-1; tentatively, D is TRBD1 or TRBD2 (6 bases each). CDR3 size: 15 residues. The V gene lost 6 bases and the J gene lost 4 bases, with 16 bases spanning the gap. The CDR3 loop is CASRPQWGAYNEQFF. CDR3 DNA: TGTGCCAGCAGACCGCAGTGGGGGGCTTACAATGAGCAGTTCTTC.

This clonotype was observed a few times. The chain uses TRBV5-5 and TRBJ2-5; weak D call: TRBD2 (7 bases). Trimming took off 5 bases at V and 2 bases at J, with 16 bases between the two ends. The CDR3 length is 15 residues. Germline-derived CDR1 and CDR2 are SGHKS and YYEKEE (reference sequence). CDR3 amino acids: CASSRTGGFQETQYF. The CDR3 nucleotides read TGTGCCAGCAGTCGCACGGGGGGCTTTCAAGAGACCCAGTACTTC.

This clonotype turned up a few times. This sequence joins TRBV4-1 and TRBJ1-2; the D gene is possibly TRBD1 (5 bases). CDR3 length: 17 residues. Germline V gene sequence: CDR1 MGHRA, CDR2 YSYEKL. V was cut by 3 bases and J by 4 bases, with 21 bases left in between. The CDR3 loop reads CASSHQKGWDRSYGYTF. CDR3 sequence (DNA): TGCGCCAGCAGCCACCAAAAGGGATGGGACCGGTCCTATGGCTACACCTTC.

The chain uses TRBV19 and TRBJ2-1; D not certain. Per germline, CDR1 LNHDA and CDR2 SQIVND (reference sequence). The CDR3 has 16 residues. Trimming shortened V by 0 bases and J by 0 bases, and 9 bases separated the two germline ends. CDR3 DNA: TGTGCCAGTAGTATAGATACGTATAGCTCCTACAATGAGCAGTTCTTC. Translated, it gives CASSIDTYSSYNEQFF.

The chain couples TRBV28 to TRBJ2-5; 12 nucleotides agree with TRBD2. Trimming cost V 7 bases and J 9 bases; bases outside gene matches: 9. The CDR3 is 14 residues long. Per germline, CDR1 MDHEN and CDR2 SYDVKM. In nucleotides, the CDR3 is TGTGCCAGCACCAAGACTAGCGGGAGTGTGGCCCAGTACTTC. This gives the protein CASTKTSGSVAQYF.

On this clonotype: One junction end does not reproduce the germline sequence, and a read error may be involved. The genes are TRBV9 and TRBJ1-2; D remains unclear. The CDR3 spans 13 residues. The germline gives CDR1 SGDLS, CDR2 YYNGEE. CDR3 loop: CAGGVEDNYGYTF. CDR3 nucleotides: TGCGCCGGCGGCGTAGAGGACAACTATGGCTACACCTTC. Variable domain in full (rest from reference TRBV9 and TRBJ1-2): DSGVTQTPKHLITATGQRVTLRCSPRSGDLSVYWYQQSLDQGLQFLIQYYNGEERAKGNILERFSAQQFPDLHSELNLSSLELGDSALYFCAGGVEDNYGYTFGSGTRLTVV.

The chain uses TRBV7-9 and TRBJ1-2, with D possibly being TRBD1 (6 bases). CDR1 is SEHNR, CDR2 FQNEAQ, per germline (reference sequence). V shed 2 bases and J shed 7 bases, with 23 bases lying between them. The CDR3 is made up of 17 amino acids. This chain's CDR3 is CASSLRRGDGRLGGYTF. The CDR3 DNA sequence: TGTGCCAGCAGCTTAAGGAGGGGGGACGGACGCCTAGGTGGCTACACCTTC.

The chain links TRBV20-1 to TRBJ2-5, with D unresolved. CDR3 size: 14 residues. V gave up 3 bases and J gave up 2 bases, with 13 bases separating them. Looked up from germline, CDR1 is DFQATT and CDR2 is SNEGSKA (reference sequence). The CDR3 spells CSARDVPSQETQYF. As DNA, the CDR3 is TGCAGTGCTAGGGACGTCCCTTCACAAGAGACCCAGTACTTC.